This T cell receptor (beta chain) appears in the sequencing data of a study of cytomegalovirus exposure and HLA in healthy donors. Study summary: An earlier analysis found roughly 100 million unique TCR beta sequences from 200 million or so T cells.

The germline CDR1 and CDR2 sequences are MNHNY and SVGAGI (reference sequence). V lost 3 bases and J 5 bases, leaving 5 bases between the germline ends. The CDR3 loop spans 12 amino acids. Both 60 Vbeta primers and 13 Jbeta primers went into the PCR. The table came from immunoSEQ multiplex PCR; TCRdb's copy has only in-frame clones and leaves some out. This sample has 150,000 to 200,000 clones, with 70% to 85% found just once. Material for sequencing was PBMCs. The chain joins TRBV6-6 to TRBJ1-5, with D hard to call. This TCR was recovered from a woman aged 30 to 39 in good health and CMV-seronegative. The CDR3 here is CASSYPDQPQHF. The CDR3 DNA sequence: TGTGCCAGCAGTTATCCCGATCAGCCCCAGCATTTT.